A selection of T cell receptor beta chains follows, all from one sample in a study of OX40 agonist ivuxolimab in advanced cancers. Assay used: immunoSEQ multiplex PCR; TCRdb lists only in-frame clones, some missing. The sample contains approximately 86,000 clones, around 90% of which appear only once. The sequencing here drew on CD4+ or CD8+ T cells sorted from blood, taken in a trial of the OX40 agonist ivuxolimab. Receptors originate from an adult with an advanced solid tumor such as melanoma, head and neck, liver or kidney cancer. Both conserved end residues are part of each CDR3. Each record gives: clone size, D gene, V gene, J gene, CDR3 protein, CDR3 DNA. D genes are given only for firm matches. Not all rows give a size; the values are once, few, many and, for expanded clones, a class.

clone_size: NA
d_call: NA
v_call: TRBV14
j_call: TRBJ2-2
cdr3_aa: CASSLGGSGELFF
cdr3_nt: TGTGCCAGCAGCCTCGGTGGCAGCGGGGAGCTGTTTTTT

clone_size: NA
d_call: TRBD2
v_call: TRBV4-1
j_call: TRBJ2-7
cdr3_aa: CASSQGGPGTSGRAYEQYF
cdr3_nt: TGCGCCAGCAGCCAAGGGGGACCCGGGACTAGCGGGAGGGCGTACGAGCAGTACTTC

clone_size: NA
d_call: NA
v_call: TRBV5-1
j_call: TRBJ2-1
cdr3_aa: CASSLSWGSSYNEQFF
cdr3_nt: TGCGCCAGCAGCTTGTCTTGGGGGAGCTCCTACAATGAGCAGTTCTTC

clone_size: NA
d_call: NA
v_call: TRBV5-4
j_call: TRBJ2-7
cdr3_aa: CASSQRDFYEQYF
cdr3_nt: TGTGCCAGCAGCCAAAGGGACTTCTACGAGCAGTACTTC

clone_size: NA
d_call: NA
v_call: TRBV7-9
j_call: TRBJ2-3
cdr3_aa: CASSPKMSGTDTQYF
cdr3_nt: TGTGCCAGCAGCCCAAAGATGTCAGGCACAGATACGCAGTATTTT

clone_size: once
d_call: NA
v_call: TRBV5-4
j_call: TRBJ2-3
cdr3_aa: CASSAVVSTDTQYF
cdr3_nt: TGTGCCAGCAGCGCCGTGGTTAGCACAGATACGCAGTATTTT

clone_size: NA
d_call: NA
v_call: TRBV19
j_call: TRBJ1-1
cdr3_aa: CASRETVNTEAFF
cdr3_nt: TGTGCCAGTAGGGAGACAGTGAACACTGAAGCTTTCTTT

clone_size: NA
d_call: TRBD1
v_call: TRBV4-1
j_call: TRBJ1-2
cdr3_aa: CASSHGDRGHGVYTF
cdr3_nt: TGCGCCAGCAGCCATGGGGACAGGGGACATGGGGTCTACACCTTC

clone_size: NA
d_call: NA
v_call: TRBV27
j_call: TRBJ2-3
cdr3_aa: CASSLSRWGTDTQYF
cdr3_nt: TGTGCCAGCAGTTTATCCAGGTGGGGCACAGATACGCAGTATTTT

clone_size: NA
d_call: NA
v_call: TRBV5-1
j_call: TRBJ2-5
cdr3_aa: CASSLDGYQETQYF
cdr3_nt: TGCGCCAGCAGCTTGGATGGGTACCAAGAGACCCAGTACTTC

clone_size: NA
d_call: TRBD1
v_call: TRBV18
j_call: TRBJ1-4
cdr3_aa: CASSKRGPEKLFF
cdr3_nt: TGTGCCAGCTCAAAGAGGGGGCCGGAAAAACTGTTTTTT

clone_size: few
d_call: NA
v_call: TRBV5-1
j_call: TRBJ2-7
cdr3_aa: CASSLGVISYEQYF
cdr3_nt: TGCGCCAGCAGCTTGGGCGTTATCTCCTACGAGCAGTACTTC

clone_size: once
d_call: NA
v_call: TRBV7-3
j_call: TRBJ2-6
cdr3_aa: CASSPDPSSGANVLTF
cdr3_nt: TGTGCCAGCAGCCCGGACCCAAGCTCTGGGGCCAACGTCCTGACTTTC

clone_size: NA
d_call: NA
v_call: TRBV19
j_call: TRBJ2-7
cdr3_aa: CASSAGPEQYF
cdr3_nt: TGTGCCAGTAGTGCAGGACCGGAACAGTACTTC

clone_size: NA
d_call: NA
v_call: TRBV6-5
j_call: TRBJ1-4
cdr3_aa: CASRGAEDEKLFF
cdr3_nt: TGTGCCAGCCGGGGGGCGGAAGATGAAAAACTGTTTTTT

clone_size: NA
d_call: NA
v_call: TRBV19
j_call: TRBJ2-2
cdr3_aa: CASSILSGNTGELFF
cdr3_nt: TGTGCCAGTAGTATTCTGAGCGGTAACACCGGGGAGCTGTTTTTT

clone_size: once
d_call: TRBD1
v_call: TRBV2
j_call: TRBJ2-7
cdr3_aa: CASEGQGGYGEQYF
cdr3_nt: TGTGCCAGCGAAGGACAGGGAGGCTATGGGGAGCAGTACTTC

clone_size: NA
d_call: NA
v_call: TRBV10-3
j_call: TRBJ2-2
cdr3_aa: CAITYQRDTGELFF
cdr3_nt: TGTGCCATCACCTACCAGAGGGACACCGGGGAGCTGTTTTTT

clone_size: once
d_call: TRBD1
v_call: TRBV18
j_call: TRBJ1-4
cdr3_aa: CASSRFSGTGDEKLFF
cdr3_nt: TGTGCCAGCTCGAGATTTTCCGGGACAGGAGATGAAAAACTGTTTTTT

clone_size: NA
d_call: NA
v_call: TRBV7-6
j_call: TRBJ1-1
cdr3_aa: CASSQTGMMNTEAFF
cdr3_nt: TGTGCCAGCAGCCAAACAGGGATGATGAACACTGAAGCTTTCTTT

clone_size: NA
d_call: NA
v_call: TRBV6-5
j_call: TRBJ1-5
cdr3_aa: CASSYSWGGQPQHF
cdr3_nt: TGTGCCAGCAGTTACTCATGGGGTGGACAGCCCCAGCATTTT

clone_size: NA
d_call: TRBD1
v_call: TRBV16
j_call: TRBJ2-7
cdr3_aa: CASSQAQGFEQYF
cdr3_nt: TGTGCCAGCAGCCAGGCACAGGGGTTCGAGCAGTACTTC

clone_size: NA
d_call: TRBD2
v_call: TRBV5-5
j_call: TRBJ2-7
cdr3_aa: CASSLGGSQYEQYF
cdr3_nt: TGTGCCAGCAGCTTAGGCGGGAGTCAGTACGAGCAGTACTTC